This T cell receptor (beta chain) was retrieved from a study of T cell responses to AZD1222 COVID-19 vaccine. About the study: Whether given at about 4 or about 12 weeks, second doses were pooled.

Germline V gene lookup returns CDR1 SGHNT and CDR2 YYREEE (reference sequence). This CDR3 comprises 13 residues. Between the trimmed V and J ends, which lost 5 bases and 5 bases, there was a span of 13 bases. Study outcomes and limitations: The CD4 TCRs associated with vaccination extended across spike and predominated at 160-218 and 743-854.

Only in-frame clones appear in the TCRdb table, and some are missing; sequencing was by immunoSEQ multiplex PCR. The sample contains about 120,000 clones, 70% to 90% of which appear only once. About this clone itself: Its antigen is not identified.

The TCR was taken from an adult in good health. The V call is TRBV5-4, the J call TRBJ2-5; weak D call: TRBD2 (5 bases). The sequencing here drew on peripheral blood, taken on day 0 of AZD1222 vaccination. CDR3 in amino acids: CASRVAGLETQYF. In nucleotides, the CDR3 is TGTGCCAGCAGAGTGGCGGGCCTCGAGACCCAGTACTTC. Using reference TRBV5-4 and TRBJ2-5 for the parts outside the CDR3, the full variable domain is ETGVTQSPTHLIKTRGQQVTLRCSSQSGHNTVSWYQQALGQGPQFIFQYYREEENGRGNFPPRFSGLQFPNYSSELNVNALELDDSALYLCASRVAGLETQYFGPGTRLLVL.